The sequence of this TCR beta chain was determined in a study of T cells in Graves' hyperthyroidism and ophthalmopathy. Amplification targeted TCR beta CDR3 regions from RNA transcripts. HTBI primers were employed in a first-round RT-PCR of the TCR CDR3. TCRdb ran MiXCR on the multiplex PCR reads and lists one entry per CDR3 protein. The repertoire holds 370,000 or so distinct CDR3 sequences, with 15% to 19% as singletons. Concerning this clonotype itself: Its specificity is unknown.

Study-level results: Appearing also in blood were most of the thyroid clonotypes expanded above 0.001.

Trimming at V came to 5 bases and at J to 4 bases, leaving 4 bases not matched to a gene. Germline V gene sequence: CDR1 SQVTM, CDR2 ANQGSEA. CDR3 size: 12 residues. Clinicians diagnosed patients from clinical symptoms, serum thyroxine and TRAb, thyroid ultrasound and orbital computed tomography. It was less than 13 ml of fresh peripheral blood that supplied the PBMCs. This chain joins TRBV29-1 and TRBJ1-2, with 7 positions matching TRBD1. The clonotype comes from a woman between 18 and 29 years old with Graves' hyperthyroidism that later progressed to Graves' ophthalmopathy. The sequencing sample was made of blood. CDR3 sequence: CSVRTGPYGYTF. In DNA form, the CDR3 reads TGCAGCGTTCGGACAGGCCCCTATGGCTACACCTTC.